This paragraph reports one T cell receptor (beta chain). The antigen is not known. These data belong to a study of T cell responses to AZD1222 COVID-19 vaccine. TCRdb keeps only in-frame clones here, not all; method: immunoSEQ multiplex PCR. The table shows more than 110,000 clones, with 80% to 95% occurring only once. Whole-study findings and limits: Clonal diversity was possibly underestimated, and white British individuals and females predominated among donors. Scientists sampled the repertoires only once the peak T cell response had passed. Within unmutated variant regions lay the reported targets of nearly half of spike-specific TCRs.

The sequence was obtained from an adult who received the AZD1222 COVID-19 vaccine. The specimen was peripheral blood, collected 28 days after the second AZD1222 dose.

The CDR3 DNA sequence: TGTGCCAGCTCACCGGACAGGGGAGGCTATGGCTACACCTTC. It yields the protein CASSPDRGGYGYTF. The chain couples TRBV18 to TRBJ1-2; 9 bases fit TRBD1. CDR1 and CDR2 (germline): KGHSH, LQKENI. The CDR3 runs 14 residues. V was clipped by 3 bases and J by 4 bases; unmatched bases: 3.